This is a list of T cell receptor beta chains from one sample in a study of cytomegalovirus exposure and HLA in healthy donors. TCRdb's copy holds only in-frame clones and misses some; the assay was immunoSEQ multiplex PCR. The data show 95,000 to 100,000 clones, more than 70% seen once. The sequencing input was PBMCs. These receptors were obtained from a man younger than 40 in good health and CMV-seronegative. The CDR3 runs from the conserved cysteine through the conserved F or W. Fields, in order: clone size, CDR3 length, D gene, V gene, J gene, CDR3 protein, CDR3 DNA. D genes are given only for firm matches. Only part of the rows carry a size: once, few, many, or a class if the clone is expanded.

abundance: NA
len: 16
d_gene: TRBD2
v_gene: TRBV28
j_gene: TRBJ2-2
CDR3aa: CASSPFSLAGTGELFF
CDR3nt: TGTGCCAGCAGTCCTTTTTCCCTAGCGGGGACCGGGGAGCTGTTTTTT

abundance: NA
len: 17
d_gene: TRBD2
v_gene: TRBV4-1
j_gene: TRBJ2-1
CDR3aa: CASSQVAGALWKDEQFF
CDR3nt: TGCGCCAGCAGCCAAGTAGCGGGAGCATTGTGGAAGGATGAGCAGTTCTTC

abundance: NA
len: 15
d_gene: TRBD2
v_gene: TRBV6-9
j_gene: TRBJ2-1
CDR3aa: CASSSGREPYNEQFF
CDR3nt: TGTGCCAGCAGTTCAGGGCGGGAGCCTTACAATGAGCAGTTCTTC

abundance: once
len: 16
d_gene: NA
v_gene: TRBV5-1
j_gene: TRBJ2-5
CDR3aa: CASSLASSTAAETQYF
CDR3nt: TGCGCCAGCAGCTTGGCGTCCTCGACAGCAGCAGAGACCCAGTACTTC

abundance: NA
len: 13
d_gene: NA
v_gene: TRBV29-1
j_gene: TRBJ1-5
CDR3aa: CSVGNRGNQPQHF
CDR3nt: TGCAGCGTGGGAAACAGGGGCAATCAGCCCCAGCATTTT

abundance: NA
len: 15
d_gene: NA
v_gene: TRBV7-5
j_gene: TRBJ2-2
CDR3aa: CVRSCSGQCTGELFF
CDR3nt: TGTGTCAGAAGCTGCTCGGGACAGTGTACCGGGGAGCTGTTTTTT

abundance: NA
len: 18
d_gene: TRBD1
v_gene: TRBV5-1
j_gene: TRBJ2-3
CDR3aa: CASSSYQSGGVSTDTQYF
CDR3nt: TGCGCCAGCAGCTCCTATCAATCAGGGGGCGTTAGCACAGATACGCAGTATTTT

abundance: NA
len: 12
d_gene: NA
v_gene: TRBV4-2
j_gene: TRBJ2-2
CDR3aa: CASSPPGGELFF
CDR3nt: TGTGCCAGCAGCCCTCCAGGGGGGGAGCTGTTTTTT

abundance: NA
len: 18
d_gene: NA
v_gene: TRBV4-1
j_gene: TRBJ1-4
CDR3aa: CASSQDRGLHLKNEKLFF
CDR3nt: TGCGCCAGCAGCCAAGATAGGGGCCTTCACTTGAAGAATGAAAAACTGTTTTTT

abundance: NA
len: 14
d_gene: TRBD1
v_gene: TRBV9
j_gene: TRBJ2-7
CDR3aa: CASSGQGSPYEQYF
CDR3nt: TGTGCCAGCAGTGGACAGGGATCCCCCTACGAGCAGTACTTC

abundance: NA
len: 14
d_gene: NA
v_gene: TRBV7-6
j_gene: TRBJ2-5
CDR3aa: CASSHARPGETQYF
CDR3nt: TGTGCCAGCAGCCACGCTCGACCAGGCGAGACCCAGTACTTC

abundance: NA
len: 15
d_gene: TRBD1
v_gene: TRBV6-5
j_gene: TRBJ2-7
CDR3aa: CASSYSTGGSYEQYF
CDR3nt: TGTGCCAGCAGTTACTCGACAGGGGGCTCCTACGAGCAGTACTTC

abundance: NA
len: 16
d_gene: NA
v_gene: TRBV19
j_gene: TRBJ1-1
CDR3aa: CASRPDRLTMNTEAFF
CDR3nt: TGTGCCAGTAGGCCGGACAGACTTACGATGAACACTGAAGCTTTCTTT

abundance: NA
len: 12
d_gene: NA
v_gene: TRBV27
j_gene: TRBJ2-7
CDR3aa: CASSLRAYEQYF
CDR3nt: TGTGCCAGCAGTTTACGGGCCTACGAGCAGTACTTC

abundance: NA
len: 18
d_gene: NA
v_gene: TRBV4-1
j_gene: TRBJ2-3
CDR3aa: CASSQEKRGPHSTDTQYF
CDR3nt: TGCGCCAGCAGCCAAGAAAAAAGGGGCCCCCACTCCACAGATACGCAGTATTTT

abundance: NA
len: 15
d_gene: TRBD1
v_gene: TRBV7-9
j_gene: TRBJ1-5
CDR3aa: CASSMGQGINQPQHF
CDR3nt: TGTGCCAGCAGCATGGGACAGGGGATTAATCAGCCCCAGCATTTT

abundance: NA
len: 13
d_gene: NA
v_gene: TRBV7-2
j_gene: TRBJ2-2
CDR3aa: CASSLSPVGELFF
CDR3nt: TGTGCCAGCAGCCTTAGCCCAGTCGGGGAGCTGTTTTTT

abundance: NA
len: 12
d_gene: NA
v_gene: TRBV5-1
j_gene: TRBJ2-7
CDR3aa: CASSFSGIEQYF
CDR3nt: TGCGCCAGCAGCTTTTCAGGGATCGAGCAGTACTTC

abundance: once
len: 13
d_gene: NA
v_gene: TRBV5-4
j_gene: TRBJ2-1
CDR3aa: CASSYIKGNEQFF
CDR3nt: TGTGCCAGCAGCTATATAAAGGGGAATGAGCAGTTCTTC

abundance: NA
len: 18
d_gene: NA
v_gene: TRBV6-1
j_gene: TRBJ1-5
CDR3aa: CASSGGLGVYLGNQPQHF
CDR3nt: TGTGCCAGCAGTGGAGGACTTGGGGTATATTTAGGCAATCAGCCCCAGCATTTT

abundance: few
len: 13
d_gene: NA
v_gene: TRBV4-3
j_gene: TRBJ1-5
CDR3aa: CASSQDRGQPQHF
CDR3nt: TGCGCCAGCAGCCAAGATCGCGGACAGCCCCAGCATTTT

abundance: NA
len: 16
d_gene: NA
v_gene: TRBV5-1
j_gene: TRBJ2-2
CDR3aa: CASSSAAGTNTGELFF
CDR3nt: TGCGCCAGCAGCTCGGCGGCGGGGACGAACACCGGGGAGCTGTTTTTT

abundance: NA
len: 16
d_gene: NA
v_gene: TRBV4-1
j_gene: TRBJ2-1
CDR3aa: CASSLFYGRLFHEQFF
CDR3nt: TGCGCCAGCAGCCTTTTTTACGGGAGATTGTTCCATGAGCAGTTCTTC

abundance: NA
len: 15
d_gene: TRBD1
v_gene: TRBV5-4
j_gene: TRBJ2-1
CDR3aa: CASSSPGQGYNEQFF
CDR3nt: TGTGCCAGCAGCTCACCGGGACAGGGTTACAATGAGCAGTTCTTC

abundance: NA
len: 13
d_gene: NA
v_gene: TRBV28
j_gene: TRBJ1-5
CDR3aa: CASSFLGVQPQHF
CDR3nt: TGTGCCAGCAGCTTTCTCGGTGTCCAGCCCCAGCATTTT

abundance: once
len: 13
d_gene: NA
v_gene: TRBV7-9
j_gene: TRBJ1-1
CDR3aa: CASSLEGTGKTFF
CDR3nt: TGTGCCAGCAGCTTAGAAGGTACAGGGAAGACTTTCTTT

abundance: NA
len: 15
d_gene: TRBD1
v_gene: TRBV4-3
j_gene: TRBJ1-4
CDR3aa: CASSQDQGADEKLFF
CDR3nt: TGCGCCAGCAGCCAAGACCAGGGGGCGGATGAAAAACTGTTTTTT